What follows are 16 T cell receptor beta chains derived from one specimen sequenced in a study of shared clonotypes between healthy human individuals. Sequencing was performed with immunoSEQ multiplex PCR; in TCRdb, only in-frame clones are kept and a portion is missing. The sample carries some 740,000 clones, nearly 95% recorded once. CD8 cells regarded as naive lacked CD45RO, were positively chosen for CCR7, and omitted terminally differentiated effector memory CD45RA+ cells. The specimen was naive CD8+ T cells sorted from blood. Source of these receptors: a man aged 25-45 years in good health.

The chain carries TRBV27 and TRBJ2-7; 7 positions agree with TRBD2. The trim removed 4 bases at V and 7 bases at J, leaving 7 bases unmatched. The CDR3 loop spans 13 amino acids. Germline V CDR1 and CDR2: MNHEY, SMNVEV (reference sequence). The CDR3 DNA is TGTGCCAGCAGTTCCCCAGCGGGACGGGAGCAGTACTTC. Translated, it gives CASSSPAGREQYF.

The V and J genes are TRBV5-8 and TRBJ2-2; D might be TRBD1 (6 bases). Germline V CDR1 and CDR2: SGHTS, YDEGEE. Trimming took off 3 bases at V and 0 bases at J, with 12 bases between the two ends. The CDR3 contains 16 residues. The chain's CDR3 is CASSSASGANTGELFF. The CDR3, as DNA: TGTGCCAGCAGCTCAGCATCAGGGGCGAACACCGGGGAGCTGTTTTTT. The complete variable domain, with remaining parts taken from reference TRBV5-8 and TRBJ2-2, reads EAGVTQSPTHLIKTRGQQATLRCSPISGHTSVYWYQQALGLGLQFLLWYDEGEERNRGNFPPRFSGRQFPNYSSELNVNALELEDSALYLCASSSASGANTGELFFGEGSRLTVL.

This clone was detected once. The chain has TRBV9 and TRBJ2-7; either TRBD1 or TRBD2 may fit D (5 bases each). Trimming removed 4 bases at V and 3 bases at J, with 11 bases between. The CDR3 length is 13 residues. CDR1 is SGDLS, CDR2 YYNGEE, per germline. CDR3: CASSIGTGYEQYF. In DNA, the CDR3 is TGTGCCAGCAGCATCGGGACGGGCTACGAGCAGTACTTC.

The chain recombines TRBV5-1 with TRBJ2-6; D tentatively reads TRBD1 or TRBD2 (5 bases each). The length of the CDR3 is 16 residues. Germline values: CDR1 SGHRS, CDR2 YFSETQ. Trimming removed 2 bases from V and 6 bases from J, with 15 bases in between. CDR3 amino acids: CASSFSRDDQANVLTF. Written as DNA, the CDR3 is TGCGCCAGCAGCTTTTCCAGGGACGACCAGGCCAACGTCCTGACTTTC.

The chain couples TRBV5-4 to TRBJ2-3; D might be TRBD2 (7 bases). Germline V gene sequence: CDR1 SGHNT, CDR2 YYREEE (reference sequence). The CDR3 has 15 amino acids. Trimming left V 2 bases short and J 3 bases short, with 13 bases between. CDR3 sequence: CASSLEGEGTDTQYF. The CDR3 DNA reads TGTGCCAGCAGCTTAGAGGGGGAGGGGACAGATACGCAGTATTTT.

The J gene is TRBJ1-4, the V gene TRBV5-1; 9 bases align to TRBD1. Germline CDR1 SGHRS, CDR2 YFSETQ. Trimming cost V 4 bases and J 6 bases; bases outside gene matches: 4. The CDR3 is 14 residues long. In DNA, the CDR3 is TGCGCCAGCAGCCCGGGACAGGGAGATGAAAAACTGTTTTTT. It specifies CASSPGQGDEKLFF. The full variable domain, completed using reference TRBV5-1 and TRBJ1-4, is KAGVTQTPRYLIKTRGQQVTLSCSPISGHRSVSWYQQTPGQGLQFLFEYFSETQRNKGNFPGRFSGRQFSNSRSEMNVSTLELGDSALYLCASSPGQGDEKLFFGSGTQLSVL.

This clone was found many times. The chain joins TRBV23-1 to TRBJ2-5; TRBD1 matches at 10 bases. TRBV23-1 is noted as an ORF with a role that remains uncertain. CDR3 size: 14 residues. The V segment lost 1 base and the J segment 5 bases; nucleotides outside the gene matches: 1. Here the CDR3 reads CASSQLDRGETQYF. The CDR3 region has the DNA TGCGCCAGCAGTCAATTGGACAGGGGGGAGACCCAGTACTTC.

The chain links TRBV18 to TRBJ2-5, with D unresolved. The CDR3 runs 15 residues. The V end lost 2 bases, the J end lost 5 bases, and 15 bases lay between the germline ends. Germline loops: CDR1 KGHSH, CDR2 LQKENI. The CDR3 DNA reads as TGTGCCAGCTCACCATTGTGGACGGGCAGGGAGACCCAGTACTTC. Protein: CASSPLWTGRETQYF.

This chain connects TRBV2 to TRBJ2-7; TRBD1 might be the D (5 bases). The CDR3 sequence is 13 residues long. Germline values: CDR1 SNHLY, CDR2 FYNNEI. V was trimmed by 3 bases and J by 7 bases, leaving 13 bases between them. CDR3 residues: CASSEVGRMEQYF. CDR3 DNA: TGTGCCAGCAGTGAGGTGGGGCGCATGGAGCAGTACTTC.

V is TRBV27 and J is TRBJ1-1, with D tentatively TRBD1 (6 bases). CDR3 length: 15 amino acids. Germline assignment: CDR1 MNHEY and CDR2 SMNVEV (reference sequence). V lost 5 bases, J lost 5 bases, and 18 bases lay in between. CDR3 sequence reads: CASSTHPGDRTEAFF. The CDR3 coding sequence is TGTGCCAGCAGTACTCACCCAGGGGACCGGACTGAAGCTTTCTTT.

The V gene is TRBV27, the J gene TRBJ2-5; TRBD1 matches at 7 bases. In germline, CDR1 is MNHEY, CDR2 SMNVEV (reference sequence). J was trimmed by 5 bases and V by 4 bases; bases with no gene match: 16. This CDR3 spans 17 amino acids. This chain's CDR3 is CASSSDRASWRDETQYF. The CDR3 nucleotides are TGTGCCAGCAGTTCAGACAGGGCGAGCTGGAGAGATGAGACCCAGTACTTC.

The count of this clone is one. The V gene is TRBV4-1, the J gene TRBJ2-7; D may be TRBD2 (6 bases). This CDR3 comprises 14 residues. Trimming removed 4 bases from V and 8 bases from J, with 18 bases in between. Germline assignment: CDR1 MGHRA and CDR2 YSYEKL. The CDR3: CASSPSGGRLQQYF. The CDR3 DNA follows: TGCGCCAGCAGCCCAAGTGGTGGGAGGTTGCAGCAGTACTTC.

The V gene is TRBV5-4, the J gene TRBJ2-1; D assignment may be TRBD1 or TRBD2 (7 bases each). This CDR3 has 17 residues. The V end lost 3 bases, the J end lost 6 bases, and 22 bases lay between the germline ends. The germline V gene encodes CDR1 SGHNT and CDR2 YYREEE (reference sequence). The CDR3 coding sequence is TGTGCCAGCAGCTCTCAGGGGGGAGGGTTTAGGGGCAATGAGCAGTTCTTC. It translates to CASSSQGGGFRGNEQFF.

V gene TRBV15 combines with J gene TRBJ2-7; 7 bases are a match to TRBD2. The CDR3 loop spans 15 amino acids. Losses at the gene ends were 3 bases for V and 3 bases for J; bases not matched to a gene: 8. The germline V gene has CDR1 LNHNV and CDR2 YYDKDF (reference sequence). CDR3 nucleotide sequence: TGTGCCACCAGCAGGGAGGCGGGAGAAAGCTACGAGCAGTACTTC. Its protein is CATSREAGESYEQYF.

The chain carries TRBV7-9 and TRBJ2-3; perhaps TRBD1 as D (7 bases). In germline, CDR1 is SEHNR, CDR2 FQNEAQ (reference sequence). CDR3 size: 14 residues. Trimming shortened V by 5 bases and J by 0 bases, and 9 bases separated the two germline ends. In DNA, the CDR3 is TGTGCCAGCAGCGCGGGACAGAGCACAGATACGCAGTATTTT. Encoded protein: CASSAGQSTDTQYF.

The chain recombines TRBV27 with TRBJ1-4; 9 bases align to TRBD1. Trimming took 2 bases from V and 6 from J; bases not matched to a gene: 4. The CDR3 consists of 15 residues. The germline CDR1 and CDR2 sequences are MNHEY and SMNVEV (reference sequence). Here the CDR3 reads CASSLTWTGDEKLFF. The DNA of the CDR3 is TGTGCCAGCAGTTTAACATGGACAGGGGATGAAAAACTGTTTTTT.